The clone carrying this TCR beta chain was observed a single time. This record belongs to a study of blood T cell repertoires in COVID-19. In the study overall: Sources were T cells, B-cell-depleted T cells, or PBMCs; the material itself was cDNA or gDNA.

Germline V gene lookup returns CDR1 MNHNY and CDR2 SVGAGI (reference sequence). The CDR3 is made up of 15 amino acids. With 6 bases clipped from V and 9 bases from J, the junction kept 11 bases outside the gene matches. Per the study methods: Amplification of reference gene primers was used by the study to estimate nucleated cell counts. Generated by immunoSEQ multiplex PCR, the TCRdb table keeps only in-frame clones and is missing some. That table gives V, J and clone size, and the DNA gave D and trimming. The data hold about 370,000 clones, with about 89% observed a single time. Sequencing input: peripheral blood. This chain uses TRBV6-6 with TRBJ1-6; 7 bases line up with TRBD1. This TCR was sampled from a woman in her 30s with COVID-19, enrolled during active disease. Here the CDR3 reads CASRETGAPGSPLHF. The CDR3 DNA reads as TGTGCCAGCAGGGAAACAGGGGCGCCTGGTTCACCCCTCCACTTT.